A selection of T cell receptor beta chains follows, all from one sample in a study of blood T cell repertoires in COVID-19. Some clones are missing from TCRdb's copy, which holds only in-frame ones; the method was immunoSEQ multiplex PCR. The data show about 80,000 clones, approximately 82% seen once. The source material was peripheral blood. These receptors were obtained from a man aged 55-75 years with acute or convalescent COVID-19. Both conserved end residues are part of each CDR3. A D gene is named only where the DNA matches it firmly. Where a row states a size, it is once, few, many or the class of an expanded clone; other rows omit it.

>TRBD1|.|TRBV5-4|TRBJ2-1
TGTGCCAGCAGCCCCCAGCCCGTGAAGGGGGCTAAGAATGAGCAGTTCTTC
CASSPQPVKGAKNEQFF
>TRBD2|.|TRBV24-1|TRBJ2-2
TGTGCCACCAGTGGGGCGCGGGGGGCCACCGGGGAGCTGTTTTTT
CATSGARGATGELFF
>TRBD1|.|TRBV6-5|TRBJ1-2
TGTGCCAGCAGAGCCGGGACAGGGGCGCCCTATGGCTACACCTTC
CASRAGTGAPYGYTF
>TRBD2|.|TRBV25-1|TRBJ2-3
TGTGCCAGCACAGCTAGCGGGGCAGATACGCAGTATTTT
CASTASGADTQYF
>TRBD2|few|TRBV28|TRBJ2-1
TGTGCCAGCAGTTTATTCAGGTTGGCAGCTAGGACTAGCGGGAGACGGCAGTTCTTC
CASSLFRLAARTSGRRQFF
>.|few|TRBV4-1|TRBJ2-1
TGCGCCAGCAGCCAAGATAGAAATGAGCAGTTCTTC
CASSQDRNEQFF
>TRBD2|.|TRBV7-2|TRBJ2-1
TGTGCCAGCAGCCCCAGACTAGCGGGAGTGAATGAGCAGTTCTTC
CASSPRLAGVNEQFF
>.|.|TRBV5-1|TRBJ2-7
TGCGCCAGCAGCTGGGAGAACGAGCAGTACTTC
CASSWENEQYF
>.|once|TRBV7-2|TRBJ2-7
TGTGCCAGCAGCCGTCGGGACATGAGGGAGCAGTACTTC
CASSRRDMREQYF
>.|.|TRBV9|TRBJ2-7
TGTGCCAGCAGCGGAATAGTAGCCCCCTACGAGCAGTACTTC
CASSGIVAPYEQYF
>TRBD1|few|TRBV4-1|TRBJ1-1
TGCGCCAGCAGCAACGACAGGGGGCGAGATGGAGCTTTCTTT
CASSNDRGRDGAFF
>.|.|TRBV6-5|TRBJ1-3
TGTGCCAGCAGTTACAACAGAATGGCAGGAAACACCATATATTTT
CASSYNRMAGNTIYF
>.|.|TRBV14|TRBJ2-1
TGTGCCAGCAGCCAAGAGGGGCAGGGTTTCTGGCCCTTGAGCAATGAGCAGTTCTTC
CASSQEGQGFWPLSNEQFF
>.|.|TRBV7-2|TRBJ2-5
TGTGCCAGCAGCTTAGGCGGGGCGAGTTGGTGGGAGACCCAGTACTTC
CASSLGGASWWETQYF
>.|.|TRBV27|TRBJ2-3
TGTGCCAGCAGTTTAGGCAGGGTGGGGACAGATACGCAGTATTTT
CASSLGRVGTDTQYF
>TRBD1|.|TRBV6-5|TRBJ2-7
TGTGCCAGCAGTTCTTGGGACAGGGGGCGCAACGAGCAGTACTTC
CASSSWDRGRNEQYF
>.|.|TRBV4-1|TRBJ1-4
TGCGCCAGCTCAATACTGCAGGGGGAAAAACTGTTTTTT
CASSILQGEKLFF
>TRBD1|.|TRBV5-1|TRBJ1-5
TGCGCCAGCAGCTCCGGGGACAGAGAGAATCAGCCCCAGCATTTT
CASSSGDRENQPQHF
>TRBD2|.|TRBV4-1|TRBJ2-7
TGCGCCAGCAGCCACCGCGGGGGACCCGACTCCTACGAGCAGTACTTC
CASSHRGGPDSYEQYF
>TRBD2|.|TRBV19|TRBJ2-5
TGTGCCAGTAGGGGGACTAGCGGGGAAGAGACCCAGTACTTC
CASRGTSGEETQYF